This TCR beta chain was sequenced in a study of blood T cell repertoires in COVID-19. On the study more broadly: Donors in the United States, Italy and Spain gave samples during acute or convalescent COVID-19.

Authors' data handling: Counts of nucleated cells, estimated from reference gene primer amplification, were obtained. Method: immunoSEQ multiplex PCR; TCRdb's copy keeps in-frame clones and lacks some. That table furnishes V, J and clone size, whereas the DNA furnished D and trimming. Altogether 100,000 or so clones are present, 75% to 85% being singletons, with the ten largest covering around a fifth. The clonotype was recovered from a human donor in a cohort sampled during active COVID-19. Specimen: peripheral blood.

The CDR3 here is CASGSTGEQFF. CDR3 DNA sequence: TGTGCTAGTGGATCTACAGGGGAGCAGTTCTTC. The chain has TRBV12-5 and TRBJ2-1; D is perhaps TRBD1 (6 bases). Per the germline V gene, CDR1 is LGHNT and CDR2 is FRNRAP. CDR3 size: 11 residues. V was trimmed by 6 bases and J by 10 bases, leaving 10 bases between them. Looking up the rest from reference TRBV12-5 and TRBJ2-1 gives the full variable domain: DARVTQTPRHKVTEMGQEVTMRCQPILGHNTVFWYRQTMMQGLELLAYFRNRAPLDDSGMPKDRFSAEMPDATLATLKIQPSEPRDSAVYFCASGSTGEQFFGPGTRLTVL.